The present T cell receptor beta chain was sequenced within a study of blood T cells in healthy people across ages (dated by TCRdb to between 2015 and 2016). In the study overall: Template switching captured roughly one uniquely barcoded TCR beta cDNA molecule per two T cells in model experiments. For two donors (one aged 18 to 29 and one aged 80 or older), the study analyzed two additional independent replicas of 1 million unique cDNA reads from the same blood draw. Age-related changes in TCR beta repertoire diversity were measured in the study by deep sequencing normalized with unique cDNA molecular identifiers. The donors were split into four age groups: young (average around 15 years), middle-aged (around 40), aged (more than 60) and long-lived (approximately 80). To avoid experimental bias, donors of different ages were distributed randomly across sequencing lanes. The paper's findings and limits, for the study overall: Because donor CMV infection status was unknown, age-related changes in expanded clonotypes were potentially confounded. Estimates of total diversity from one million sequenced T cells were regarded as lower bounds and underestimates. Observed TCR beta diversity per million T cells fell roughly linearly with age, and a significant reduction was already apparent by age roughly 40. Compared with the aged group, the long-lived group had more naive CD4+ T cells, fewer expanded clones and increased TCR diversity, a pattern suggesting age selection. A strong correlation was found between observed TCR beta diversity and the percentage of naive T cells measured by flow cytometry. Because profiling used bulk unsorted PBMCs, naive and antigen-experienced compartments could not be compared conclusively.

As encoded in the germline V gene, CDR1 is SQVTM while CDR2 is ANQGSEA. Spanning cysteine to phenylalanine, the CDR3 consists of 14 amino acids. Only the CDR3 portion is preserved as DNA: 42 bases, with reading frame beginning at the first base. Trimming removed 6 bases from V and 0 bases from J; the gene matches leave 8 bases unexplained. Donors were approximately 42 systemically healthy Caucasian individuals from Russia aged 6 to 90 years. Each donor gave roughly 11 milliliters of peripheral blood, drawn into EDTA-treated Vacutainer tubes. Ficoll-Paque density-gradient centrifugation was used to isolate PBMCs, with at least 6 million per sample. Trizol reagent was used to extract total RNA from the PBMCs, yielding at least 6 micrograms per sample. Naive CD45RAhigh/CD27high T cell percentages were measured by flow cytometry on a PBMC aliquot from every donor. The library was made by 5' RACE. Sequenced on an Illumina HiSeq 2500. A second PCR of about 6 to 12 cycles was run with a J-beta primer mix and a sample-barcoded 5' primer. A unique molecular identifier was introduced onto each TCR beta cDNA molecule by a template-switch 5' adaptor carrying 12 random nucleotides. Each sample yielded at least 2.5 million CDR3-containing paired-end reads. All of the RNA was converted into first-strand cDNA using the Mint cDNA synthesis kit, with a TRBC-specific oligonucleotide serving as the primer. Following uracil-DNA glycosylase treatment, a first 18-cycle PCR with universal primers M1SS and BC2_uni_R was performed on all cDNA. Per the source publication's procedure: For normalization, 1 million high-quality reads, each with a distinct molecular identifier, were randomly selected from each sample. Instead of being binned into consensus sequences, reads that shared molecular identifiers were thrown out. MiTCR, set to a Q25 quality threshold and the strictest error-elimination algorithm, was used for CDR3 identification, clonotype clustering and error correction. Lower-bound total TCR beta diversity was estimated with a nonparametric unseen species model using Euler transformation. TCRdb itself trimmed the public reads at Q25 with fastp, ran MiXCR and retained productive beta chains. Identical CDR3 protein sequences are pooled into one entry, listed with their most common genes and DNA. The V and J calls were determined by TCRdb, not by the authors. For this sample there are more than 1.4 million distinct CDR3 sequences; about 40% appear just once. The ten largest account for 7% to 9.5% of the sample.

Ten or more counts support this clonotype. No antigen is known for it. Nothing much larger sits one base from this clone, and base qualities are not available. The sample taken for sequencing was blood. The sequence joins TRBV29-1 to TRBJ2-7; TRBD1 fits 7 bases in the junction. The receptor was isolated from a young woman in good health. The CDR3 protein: CSVAVGTVSYEQYF. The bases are TGCAGCGTCGCGGTCGGGACAGTCTCCTACGAGCAGTACTTC.